Below are 30 T cell receptor beta chains sequenced from a single sample in a study of T cell changes during pregnancy in multiple sclerosis. Method: immunoSEQ multiplex PCR; TCRdb's copy keeps in-frame clones and lacks some. The sample yields just over 65,000 clones, about 90% seen once. Sequences were derived from peripheral blood, sampled in the second trimester of pregnancy. These receptor sequences come from a female donor with multiple sclerosis, enrolled in a pregnancy study.

This clone was counted a single time. V gene TRBV4-3 combines with J gene TRBJ2-1; 8 nucleotides match TRBD2. V lost 0 bases to trimming and J lost 4 bases; unmatched junction nucleotides: 5. CDR3 length: 16 residues. The germline gives CDR1 LGHNA, CDR2 YSLEER. The CDR3 region is CASSQDGSGGYNEQFF. For the CDR3, the DNA is TGCGCCAGCAGCCAAGACGGAAGCGGGGGTTACAATGAGCAGTTCTTC.

This chain connects TRBV7-2 to TRBJ1-1; a possible D gene is TRBD1 (5 bases). The CDR3 has 13 residues. CDR1 and CDR2 from the germline V gene are SGHTA and FQGNSA. Trimming removed 2 bases from V and 11 bases from J, with 15 bases in between. For the CDR3, the DNA is TGTGCCAGCAGCTTAACGGGGGGAGGTGAGGCTTTCTTT. Translating it yields CASSLTGGGEAFF.

V usage is TRBV5-6 and J usage is TRBJ2-7, with D possibly being TRBD1 (6 bases). The CDR3 is made up of 14 amino acids. With 3 bases removed from V and 6 bases from J, the gap between germline ends came to 16 bases. Per the germline V gene, CDR1 is SGHDT and CDR2 is YYEEEE. The CDR3 protein is CASSSGQRKFEQYF. CDR3 sequence (DNA): TGTGCCAGCAGCTCTGGACAGAGAAAATTCGAGCAGTACTTC.

The rearrangement joins TRBV6-5 to TRBJ2-6, with D possibly TRBD1 on 5 matching bases. V lost 4 bases, J lost 4 bases, and 14 bases lay in between. The CDR3 spans 16 residues. CDR1 is MNHEY and CDR2 is SVGAGI in the germline V gene. The CDR3 reads CASSSRGSRGANVLTF. The CDR3 DNA reads as TGTGCCAGCAGTTCTAGGGGCTCCCGAGGGGCCAACGTCCTGACTTTC.

This sequence joins TRBV7-8 and TRBJ1-6; TRBD1 matches 7 bases. Germline loops: CDR1 SGHVS, CDR2 FQNEAQ. Unmatched junction bases numbered 6, after V lost 5 bases and J lost 5 bases. The CDR3 is 15 amino acids. The CDR3 sequence is CASSATTGNNSPLHF. CDR3 coding DNA: TGTGCCAGCAGCGCCACGACAGGGAATAATTCACCCCTCCACTTT.

The chain uses TRBV7-2 and TRBJ2-1; 7 bases agree with TRBD2. CDR1 SGHTA and CDR2 FQGNSA come from the germline V gene. This CDR3 region has 17 residues. J was trimmed by 0 bases and V by 3 bases; bases with no gene match: 8. The CDR3 is CASSFPSGVSSYNEQFF. The CDR3 bases are TGTGCCAGCAGCTTCCCCAGCGGGGTTAGCTCCTACAATGAGCAGTTCTTC.

This clone was counted a single time. The chain has TRBV4-3 and TRBJ2-1; D gene ambiguous. This CDR3 has 13 residues. Germline CDR1 LGHNA, CDR2 YSLEER. Trimming shortened V by 0 bases and J by 8 bases, and 8 bases separated the two germline ends. CDR3: CASSQDRNDEQFF. For the CDR3, the DNA is TGCGCCAGCAGCCAAGACAGGAACGATGAGCAGTTCTTC.

The V and J genes are TRBV7-3 and TRBJ2-5; 7 bases fit TRBD1. Looked up from germline, CDR1 is SGHTA and CDR2 is FQGTGA. The CDR3 runs to 14 residues. Losses at the gene ends were 4 bases for V and 5 bases for J; bases not matched to a gene: 7. The CDR3, as DNA: TGTGCCAGCAGCTCTACAGGGGATGCGGAGACCCAGTACTTC. Amino acid sequence: CASSSTGDAETQYF.

This chain uses TRBV7-9 with TRBJ2-7; D is possibly TRBD1 (6 bases). This CDR3 contains 13 residues. The germline CDR1 and CDR2 sequences are SEHNR and FQNEAQ (reference sequence). V gave up 6 bases and J gave up 5 bases, with 14 bases separating them. The CDR3 sequence is CASRRDTIHEQYF. For the CDR3, the DNA is TGTGCCAGCAGGAGGGACACTATCCACGAGCAGTACTTC.

This chain uses TRBV4-3 with TRBJ2-1; TRBD2 agrees at 12 bases. V trimming: 4 bases; J trimming: 6 bases; junction bases outside the gene matches: 13. The CDR3 sequence is 18 residues long. CDR1 and CDR2 (germline): LGHNA, YSLEER. CDR3 sequence: CASSLELPLAGGPNEQFF. As DNA, the CDR3 is TGCGCCAGCAGCCTTGAATTGCCTCTAGCGGGGGGGCCCAATGAGCAGTTCTTC.

The V gene is TRBV6-1, the J gene TRBJ1-2, with a possible D match to TRBD1 (5 bases). Between the trimmed V and J ends, which lost 3 bases and 3 bases, there was a span of 8 bases. Germline V gives CDR1 MNHNS, CDR2 SASEGT. This CDR3 is 13 amino acids long. Here the CDR3 reads CASSEFRDYGYTF. The CDR3 DNA follows: TGTGCCAGCAGTGAGTTCAGGGACTATGGCTACACCTTC.

The V call is TRBV5-7, the J call TRBJ1-2; 8 positions match TRBD1. Being an ORF, TRBV5-7 has a function that is uncertain. V dropped 3 bases and J dropped 5; count of bases not matched to a gene: 9. The CDR3 spans 15 residues. The CDR3 loop is CASSYRGQGAYGYTF. CDR3 bases: TGTGCCAGCAGCTACCGGGGGCAGGGGGCGTATGGCTACACCTTC.

The chain uses TRBV4-2 and TRBJ2-7; maybe TRBD2 (5 bases). The CDR3 is made up of 14 amino acids. Between the trimmed V and J ends, which lost 5 bases and 2 bases, there was a span of 13 bases. Germline V gene data show CDR1 as LGHNA and CDR2 as YNFKEQ. The CDR3 region has the DNA TGTGCCAGCAGCGAATACGGGGAGCCCTACGAGCAGTACTTC. Amino acid sequence: CASSEYGEPYEQYF.

In this sample, this clone turned up once. The chain is built from TRBV14 and TRBJ2-7; TRBD2 is a possible D gene (5 bases). Germline assignment: CDR1 SGHDN and CDR2 FVKESK. The V gene lost 0 bases and the J gene lost 12 bases, with 15 bases spanning the gap. This CDR3 has 13 residues. The CDR3 region is CASSQDGSRKPYF. The CDR3 DNA sequence: TGTGCCAGCAGCCAAGATGGGAGCCGCAAACCGTACTTC. Full variable domain (outside the CDR3, taken from reference TRBV14 and TRBJ2-7): EAGVTQFPSHSVIEKGQTVTLRCDPISGHDNLYWYRRVMGKEIKFLLHFVKESKQDESGMPNNRFLAERTGGTYSTLKVQPAELEDSGVYFCASSQDGSRKPYFGPGTRLTVT.

V is TRBV7-9 and J is TRBJ1-1; D is uncertain. This CDR3 spans 15 amino acids. Germline V gene data show CDR1 as SEHNR and CDR2 as FQNEAQ (reference sequence). V lost 1 base to trimming and J lost 5 bases, with 14 bases between them. This CDR3 is CASSLENSIGTEAFF. The CDR3, as DNA: TGTGCCAGCAGCTTAGAAAACTCCATCGGGACTGAAGCTTTCTTT.

In its sample, this clone was seen once. This chain joins TRBV5-6 and TRBJ2-3; 8 positions agree with TRBD1. This CDR3 spans 15 amino acids. After removal of 0 bases from V and 4 bases from J, the junction contained 4 bases not matched to a gene. Germline CDR1 SGHDT, CDR2 YYEEEE. This chain's CDR3 is CASSLDRGVADTQYF. CDR3 bases: TGTGCCAGCAGCTTGGACAGGGGGGTGGCAGATACGCAGTATTTT.

This rearrangement joins TRBV19 to TRBJ1-2; D remains ambiguous. CDR3 length: 14 residues. Germline V gene data show CDR1 as LNHDA and CDR2 as SQIVND (reference sequence). The ends were cut back, 6 bases at V and 8 bases at J, with 19 bases in the middle. The CDR3 reads CASSPSGIHGGYTF. The CDR3 nucleotides read TGTGCCAGTAGCCCCTCCGGGATCCATGGCGGCTACACCTTC.

The chain recombines TRBV14 with TRBJ2-3; possible D gene TRBD1, 5 bases. Trimming took 2 bases from V and 4 from J, leaving 10 bases between them. Germline V CDR1 and CDR2: SGHDN, FVKESK. The CDR3 spans 14 residues. The CDR3 nucleotides read TGTGCCAGCAGCCAACCCCTAGGGGCAGATACGCAGTATTTT. This translates into CASSQPLGADTQYF.

On this clone itself: An end of the junction differs from the germline gene, which may be a read error. The chain combines TRBV7-8 with TRBJ2-1; D remains ambiguous. Looked up from germline, CDR1 is SGHVS and CDR2 is FQNEAQ. The CDR3 consists of 17 residues. The CDR3 DNA sequence: TGTGCCAGCAGCTCCAGACCAGCGCCGGCCTCCCACAATGAGCAGTTCTTC. Its protein is CASSSRPAPASHNEQFF. Drawing the rest from reference TRBV7-8 and TRBJ2-1, the complete variable domain is GAGVSQSPRYKVAKRGQDVALRCDPISGHVSLFWYQQALGQGPEFLTYFQNEAQLDKSGLPSDRFFAERPEGSVSTLKIQRTQQEDSAVYLCASSSRPAPASHNEQFFGPGTRLTVL.

The chain is built from TRBV19 and TRBJ1-2, with D perhaps matching TRBD1 (6 bases). The V and J ends lost 8 bases and 0 bases respectively, with 19 bases between them. The germline V gene has CDR1 LNHDA and CDR2 SQIVND (reference sequence). The CDR3 loop spans 16 amino acids. As DNA, the CDR3 is TGTGCCAGTTCTACCCAGGGGAAACAAGCTAACTATGGCTACACCTTC. Translation: CASSTQGKQANYGYTF.

The V gene is TRBV29-1, the J gene TRBJ1-2, with D perhaps TRBD1 (6 bases). CDR3 length equals 15 residues. The germline gives CDR1 SQVTM, CDR2 ANQGSEA. V lost 3 bases and J lost 5, with 19 bases in between. Here the CDR3 DNA reads TGCAGCGTTGATGAGGAGACAGGCGGGAGATATGGCTACACCTTC. Translating it yields CSVDEETGGRYGYTF.

The chain recombines TRBV6-5 with TRBJ2-7; 11 bases match TRBD1. The ends lost 4 bases at V and 3 bases at J; junction bases unmatched: 8. The CDR3 sequence is 16 residues long. Looked up from germline, CDR1 is MNHEY and CDR2 is SVGAGI. The CDR3 loop reads CASSSTGTGGLYEQYF. The CDR3 bases are TGTGCCAGCAGTTCCACGGGGACAGGGGGGCTCTACGAGCAGTACTTC.

The chain links TRBV7-9 to TRBJ2-7; D is unclear. CDR1 and CDR2 (germline): SEHNR, FQNEAQ (reference sequence). The CDR3 spans 12 residues. The V end lost 5 bases, the J end lost 4 bases, and 9 bases lay between the germline ends. The CDR3 sequence: CASSEKTYEQYF. The CDR3 bases are TGTGCCAGCAGCGAGAAAACGTACGAGCAGTACTTC.

The gene calls are TRBV7-8 and TRBJ1-2; a possible D gene is TRBD1 (5 bases). CDR3 size: 13 residues. The germline V and J ends were trimmed by 3 bases and 8 bases, with 13 bases remaining between them. Germline CDR1 reads SGHVS; CDR2 reads FQNEAQ. CDR3 in DNA: TGTGCCAGCAGCTTCGGGGGTTGGTACGGCTACACCTTC. Protein sequence: CASSFGGWYGYTF.

The rearrangement uses TRBV10-3 and TRBJ2-5, with D possibly TRBD1 on 5 matching bases. Trimming cost V 3 bases and J 1 base, with 15 bases left between them. The V gene's germline CDR1 is ENHRY and CDR2 SYGVKD. The CDR3 consists of 16 residues. The CDR3 protein is CAISEGWGPPQETQYF. The CDR3 nucleotides are TGTGCCATCAGTGAAGGGTGGGGCCCGCCCCAAGAGACCCAGTACTTC.

The V call is TRBV19, the J call TRBJ2-1; TRBD1 matches at 8 bases. The V gene's germline CDR1 is LNHDA and CDR2 SQIVND (reference sequence). The V segment lost 4 bases and the J segment 9 bases; nucleotides outside the gene matches: 2. The length of the CDR3 is 12 residues. CDR3: CASSKQGGEQFF. The CDR3 DNA follows: TGTGCCAGTAGTAAACAGGGGGGTGAGCAGTTCTTC.

The chain recombines TRBV7-8 with TRBJ1-6; D is undetermined. The germline V gene encodes CDR1 SGHVS and CDR2 FQNEAQ. Trimming removed 7 bases at V and 6 bases at J, with 19 bases between. The CDR3 consists of 16 residues. As DNA, the CDR3 is TGTGCCAGCAAACAGCCCAACTCAGAAAGTAATTCACCCCTCCACTTT. As protein: CASKQPNSESNSPLHF.

The chain employs TRBV5-4 and TRBJ2-1; D not certain. The CDR3 covers 18 residues. Germline V gene sequence: CDR1 SGHNT, CDR2 YYREEE (reference sequence). Trimming shortened V by 0 bases and J by 5 bases, and 21 bases separated the two germline ends. CDR3 region: CASSLGPFQKLQDNEQFF. DNA for the CDR3: TGTGCCAGCAGCTTGGGACCCTTCCAAAAACTTCAGGACAATGAGCAGTTCTTC. Complete variable domain (other parts from reference TRBV5-4 and TRBJ2-1): ETGVTQSPTHLIKTRGQQVTLRCSSQSGHNTVSWYQQALGQGPQFIFQYYREEENGRGNFPPRFSGLQFPNYSSELNVNALELDDSALYLCASSLGPFQKLQDNEQFFGPGTRLTVL.

The rearrangement joins TRBV13 to TRBJ2-1; the D gene is possibly TRBD2 (7 bases). The CDR3 length is 15 residues. Between the trimmed V and J ends, which lost 5 bases and 7 bases, there was a span of 18 bases. Germline assignment: CDR1 PRHDT and CDR2 FYEKMQ (reference sequence). The CDR3: CASSPRGQSENEQFF. DNA of the CDR3: TGTGCCAGCAGCCCGCGGGGGCAGTCGGAGAATGAGCAGTTCTTC.

This rearrangement joins TRBV19 to TRBJ2-3; 10 bases match TRBD1. The ends lost 5 bases at V and 7 bases at J; junction bases unmatched: 12. CDR3 size: 16 residues. The germline V gene has CDR1 LNHDA and CDR2 SQIVND (reference sequence). CDR3: CASSPRTGGGLNTQYF. The CDR3, as DNA: TGTGCCAGTAGTCCCCGGACAGGGGGTGGACTAAATACGCAGTATTTT.